The 14 T cell receptor beta chains below all came from one sample that was sequenced in a study of T cell clonotyping in hematopoietic cell transplantation. Time point specified: recipient sample about 28 days before transplant, after cytoreduction. Sequencing was performed with immunoSEQ multiplex PCR; in TCRdb, only in-frame clones are kept and a portion is missing. This table has some 50,000 clones, roughly four fifths appearing once. Sequencing was performed on peripheral blood mononuclear cells, taken before stem cell transplant. Receptor source: a man aged 55 to 70 with myelodysplastic syndrome. Some clones in this sample may be carry-over from other donors' samples.

This sequence joins TRBV27 and TRBJ2-1, with 9 bases identical to TRBD2. Trimming cost V 4 bases and J 0 bases; bases outside gene matches: 7. This CDR3 spans 17 amino acids. Germline CDR1 is MNHEY and CDR2 is SMNVEV (reference sequence). Written as DNA, the CDR3 is TGTGCCAGCAGTTCCTTGAGCGGGGGGAGCTCCTACAATGAGCAGTTCTTC. This encodes CASSSLSGGSSYNEQFF.

DNA of the CDR3: TGTGCCTGGAGCCGAGAGGGGAATCAGCCCCAGCATTTT. It codes for CAWSREGNQPQHF. The chain links TRBV30 to TRBJ1-5; TRBD1 might be the D (5 bases). The CDR3 sequence is 13 residues long. Germline CDR1 reads GTSNPN; CDR2 reads SVGIG (reference sequence). V lost 3 bases to trimming and J lost 4 bases, with 10 bases between them.

The chain is built from TRBV30 and TRBJ2-3; D ambiguous. The CDR3 consists of 13 residues. Germline V gene data show CDR1 as GTSNPN and CDR2 as SVGIG (reference sequence). Trimming removed 3 bases at V and 0 bases at J, with 7 bases between. CDR3 residues: CAWSGTSTDTQYF. CDR3 nucleotide sequence: TGTGCCTGGAGCGGAACTAGCACAGATACGCAGTATTTT.

This clone is a singleton in its sample. The chain carries TRBV5-6 and TRBJ2-2; 10 bases fit TRBD2. The germline V gene has CDR1 SGHDT and CDR2 YYEEEE. V lost 2 bases, J lost 4 bases, and 5 bases stayed unmatched. The CDR3 covers 16 residues. This CDR3 reads CASSLGLAAITGELFF. The CDR3 DNA follows: TGTGCCAGCAGCTTAGGACTAGCGGCTATCACCGGGGAGCTGTTTTTT.

The chain employs TRBV5-1 and TRBJ1-1; D is uncertain. The CDR3 extends over 13 amino acids. CDR1 is SGHRS, CDR2 YFSETQ, per germline. V shed 4 bases and J shed 0 bases, with 7 bases lying between them. CDR3 sequence: CASSDTMNTEAFF. The CDR3 DNA follows: TGCGCCAGCAGCGACACAATGAACACTGAAGCTTTCTTT.

The J gene is TRBJ1-2, the V gene TRBV5-1, with D possibly TRBD1 on 6 matching bases. Trimming pared 6 bases from V and 4 bases from J, leaving 16 bases between. Per germline, CDR1 SGHRS and CDR2 YFSETQ. This CDR3 region has 14 residues. In DNA form, the CDR3 reads TGCGCCAGCAAAAGGGGGGACTCGGGCTATGGCTACACCTTC. Its protein is CASKRGDSGYGYTF.

The chain is built from TRBV7-2 and TRBJ1-2; tentative D call: TRBD1 (6 bases). The CDR3 runs 14 residues. With 2 bases removed from V and 4 bases from J, the gap between germline ends came to 11 bases. Germline lookup yields CDR1 SGHTA and CDR2 FQGNSA. CDR3 in DNA: TGTGCCAGCAGCTTACCACTACAGGGCTATGGCTACACCTTC. Amino acids: CASSLPLQGYGYTF.

The rearrangement uses TRBV28 and TRBJ2-1; 7 nucleotides match TRBD1. The CDR3 extends over 13 amino acids. Germline loops: CDR1 MDHEN, CDR2 SYDVKM. Trimming at V came to 5 bases and at J to 7 bases, leaving 5 bases not matched to a gene. CDR3 DNA sequence: TGTGCCAGCAGTCTGGGACAGTGGAATGAGCAGTTCTTC. The encoded protein is CASSLGQWNEQFF.

The chain joins TRBV7-2 to TRBJ2-7, with D hard to call. Germline CDR1 is SGHTA and CDR2 is FQGNSA. CDR3 length equals 13 residues. V lost 0 bases and J lost 1, with 4 bases in between. CDR3 DNA: TGTGCCAGCAGCTTAGCGCAATCCTACGAGCAGTACTTC. This translates into CASSLAQSYEQYF.

As DNA, the CDR3 is TGTGCCATCAGACGGGACAGGGGGAACACTGAAGCTTTCTTT. It translates to CAIRRDRGNTEAFF. V usage is TRBV10-3 and J usage is TRBJ1-1; 10 nucleotides match TRBD1. Trimming cost V 6 bases and J 1 base; bases outside gene matches: 2. The CDR3 loop spans 14 amino acids. Germline CDR1 reads ENHRY; CDR2 reads SYGVKD.

V usage is TRBV7-2 and J usage is TRBJ2-5; no reliable D call. Germline CDR1 reads SGHTA; CDR2 reads FQGNSA. V was trimmed by 1 base and J by 7 bases, leaving 4 bases between them. The CDR3 totals 11 residues. CDR3 protein: CASSLVTTQYF. DNA of the CDR3: TGTGCCAGCAGCTTAGTTACGACCCAGTACTTC.

The chain is built from TRBV19 and TRBJ1-6; weak D call: TRBD1 (6 bases). CDR3 length equals 16 residues. Germline V lookup: CDR1 LNHDA, CDR2 SQIVND (reference sequence). V lost 4 bases to trimming and J lost 7 bases, with 17 bases between them. The CDR3 is CASSTRQDPGNSPLHF. CDR3 DNA sequence: TGTGCCAGTAGTACCCGACAGGACCCTGGGAATTCACCCCTCCACTTT. The entire variable domain, with the rest obtained from reference TRBV19 and TRBJ1-6, is as follows: DGGITQSPKYLFRKEGQNVTLSCEQNLNHDAMYWYRQDPGQGLRLIYYSQIVNDFQKGDIAEGYSVSREKKESFPLTVTSAQKNPTAFYLCASSTRQDPGNSPLHFGNGTRLTVT.

This chain links TRBV5-4 with TRBJ2-1; TRBD2 matches 9 bases. CDR3 size: 16 residues. The J segment lost 5 bases and the V segment lost 6 bases, leaving 12 bases of the junction unmatched. Germline CDR1 reads SGHNT; CDR2 reads YYREEE (reference sequence). CDR3 nucleotides: TGTGCCAGCACCAAATCCTCTAGCGGGGCCCACAATGAGCAGTTCTTC. As protein: CASTKSSSGAHNEQFF.

The chain recombines TRBV7-9 with TRBJ1-1; 7 nucleotides line up with TRBD1. Germline V lookup: CDR1 SEHNR, CDR2 FQNEAQ (reference sequence). The CDR3 consists of 14 residues. The J segment lost 6 bases and the V segment lost 1 base, leaving 5 bases of the junction unmatched. CDR3 nucleotides: TGTGCCAGCAGCTTAGAGGGAGGACAGGCTGAAGCTTTCTTT. Amino acid sequence: CASSLEGGQAEAFF.